Given below is one T cell receptor (beta chain) in context. The target of this receptor is not known. No much larger clone exists at a distance of one base, and base qualities are not known. This sample includes further DNA sequences coding for the same CDR3. This sample was included in a study of cytomegalovirus exposure and HLA in healthy donors (dated by TCRdb to the late 2010s). Regarding the complete study: According to a later analysis, one platform produced both the approximately 110 validation repertoires and the 670 or so repertoires of the first cohort. The aim of the study was to test whether cataloging public T cell receptors could identify signatures of past pathogen exposure. Along with the roughly 610-subject first cohort, a separate validation cohort of some 130 different subjects was used. The study combined high-throughput TCR immunosequencing, statistical association of individual TCRs with disease status, and machine learning to predict cytomegalovirus infection status. The research as a whole found: A few of the identified cytomegalovirus-associated TCR beta chains were confirmed in vitro to be specific for cytomegalovirus antigens. Cytomegalovirus status was reported to be diagnosed by the classifier with high specificity and sensitivity in both the original and validation cohorts. Most TCR sequences were observed very rarely across donors, whereas some public TCRs were present in many individuals. In the study, around 150 TCR beta chains were listed as associated with cytomegalovirus. According to the authors, the approach could potentially be generalized to other disease states and immunological phenotypes. Subsequent analysis determined that TCRs grouped into clusters in the first cohort also showed a tendency toward co-occurrence across the approximately 110 validation repertoires, and 94% of cluster scores exceeded 0. The validation cohort had no HLA typing available for a later analysis, so co-occurrence within that cohort was assessed over all 120 or so repertoires.

Separate from the approximately 670-subject first cohort, the validation cohort of 90 to 150 subjects was the group to which the donors belonged. Library preparation employed the immunoSEQ multiplex PCR assay. The published analysis was carried out like this. A statistical classification framework was built to diagnose cytomegalovirus status from the catalog of TCR beta chain sequences. TCRdb mirrors the immuneACCESS table, restricted to in-frame sequences. Some clones are absent from its copies; in checked studies, under half trace to an unresolved V gene, and the reason for the others is unknown. V and J calls plus clone size are reproduced from that table; the DNA served to infer D and trimming. The table for this sample lists some 170,000 clones; roughly 90% of them were counted only once. The ten most abundant clones make up approximately 2.1% of the sample. Sequencing was performed on PBMCs. The clonotype comes from a woman aged 18 to 35 in good health and CMV-seronegative.

The CDR3 in this case is CASSPGNTEAFF. The nucleotides are TGCGCCAGCAGCCCGGGGAACACTGAAGCTTTCTTT. Rearrangement joined TRBV5-1 to TRBJ1-1; the D segment cannot be called with confidence. Counted from cysteine to phenylalanine, this CDR3 has 12 amino acids. Just the 36-base CDR3 DNA is kept, in frame starting at base 1. Taken from the germline V gene, the CDR1 and CDR2 loops are SGHRS and YFSETQ. Trimming costs V 4 bases and J 1 base, and their ends lie 5 bases apart.